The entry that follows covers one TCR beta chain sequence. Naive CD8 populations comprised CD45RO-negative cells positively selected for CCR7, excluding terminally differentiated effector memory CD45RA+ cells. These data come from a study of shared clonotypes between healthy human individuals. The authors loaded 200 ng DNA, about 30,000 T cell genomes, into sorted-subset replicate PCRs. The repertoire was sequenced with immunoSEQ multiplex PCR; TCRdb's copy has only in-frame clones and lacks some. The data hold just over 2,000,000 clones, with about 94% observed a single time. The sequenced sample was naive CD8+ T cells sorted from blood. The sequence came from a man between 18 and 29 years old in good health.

The DNA for the CDR3 is TGTGCCAGCATTACTTTCCCAGGGGATAAGGGCGAGCAGTACTTC. Translation gives CASITFPGDKGEQYF. The gene calls are TRBV6-6 and TRBJ2-7; D might be TRBD1 (6 bases). V lost 7 bases and J 6 bases, leaving 22 bases between the germline ends. Germline CDR1 is MNHNY and CDR2 is SVGAGI (reference sequence). CDR3 length: 15 residues.